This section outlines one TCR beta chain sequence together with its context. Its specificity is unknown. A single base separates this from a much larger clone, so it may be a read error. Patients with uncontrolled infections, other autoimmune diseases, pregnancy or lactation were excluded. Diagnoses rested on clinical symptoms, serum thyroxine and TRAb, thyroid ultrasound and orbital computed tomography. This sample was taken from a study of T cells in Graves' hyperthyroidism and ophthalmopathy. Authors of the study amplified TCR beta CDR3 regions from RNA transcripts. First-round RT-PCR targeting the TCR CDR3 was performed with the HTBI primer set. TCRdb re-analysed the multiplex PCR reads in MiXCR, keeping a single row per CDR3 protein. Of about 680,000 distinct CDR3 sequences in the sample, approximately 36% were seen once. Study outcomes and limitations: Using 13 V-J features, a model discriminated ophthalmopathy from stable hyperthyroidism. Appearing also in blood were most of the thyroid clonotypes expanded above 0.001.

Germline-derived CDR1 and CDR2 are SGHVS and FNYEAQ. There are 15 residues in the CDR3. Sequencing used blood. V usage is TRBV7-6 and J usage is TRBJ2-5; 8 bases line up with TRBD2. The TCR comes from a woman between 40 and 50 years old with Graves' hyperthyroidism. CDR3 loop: CASSLVTGREETQCF. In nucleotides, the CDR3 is TGTGCCAGCAGCTTAGTTACCGGGAGGGAGGAGACCCAGTGCTTC.